Sequencing of this T cell receptor beta chain was carried out in a study of T cell responses to AZD1222 COVID-19 vaccine. The data were produced by immunoSEQ multiplex PCR, yet TCRdb's version contains in-frame clones alone and is incomplete. The sample lists over 150,000 clones; approximately 95% were seen once. Remarks on this clone: What it binds is unknown.

From germline, CDR1 is SGHTA and CDR2 FQGTGA. CDR3 length: 14 residues. Trimming removed 2 bases from V and 4 bases from J, with 8 bases in between. Study findings and constraints: Spike-specific TCR breadth and depth were elevated following two AZD1222 doses. No day 14 peak samples; only post-peak repertoires were characterized. Only 6 or 7 AZD1222 recipients tested seropositive at baseline. Clonal diversity was possibly underestimated; the donors were predominantly white British and more often female.

Specimen: peripheral blood, collected 28 days after the second dose of the MenACWY control vaccine. The clonotype comes from an adult who received the MenACWY meningococcal vaccine as a control. The rearrangement links TRBV7-3 to TRBJ2-2; D may be TRBD1 (6 bases). CDR3 nucleotides: TGTGCCAGCAGCTTAGGGGGCCGCACCGGGGAGCTGTTTTTT. Amino acid sequence: CASSLGGRTGELFF. Full variable domain (rest looked up from reference TRBV7-3 and TRBJ2-2): GAGVSQTPSNKVTEKGKYVELRCDPISGHTALYWYRQSLGQGPEFLIYFQGTGAADDSGLPNDRFFAVRPEGSVSTLKIQRTERGDSAVYLCASSLGGRTGELFFGEGSRLTVL.